The rows below give T cell receptor beta chains drawn from one sample of a study of beta chain features in type 1 diabetes. Some clones are missing from TCRdb's copy, which holds only in-frame ones; the method was immunoSEQ multiplex PCR. The sample consists of 120,000 to 150,000 clones, about 10% of them appearing once. What was sequenced was naive CD4+ T cells from blood. The receptors come from a man aged 18 to 29 in good health. The CDR3 runs from the conserved cysteine through the conserved F or W. Each record gives: J gene, V gene, CDR3 protein.

TRBJ1-2 | TRBV6-5 | CASSYRQLYGYTF
TRBJ2-3 | TRBV7-9 | CASSPEMAGADTQYF
TRBJ1-1 | TRBV6-5 | CASLQGGLDTEAFF
TRBJ2-2 | TRBV5-4 | CASSFVTGGFTGELFF
TRBJ2-1 | TRBV4-1 | CASSQEATSGVKQFF
TRBJ1-4 | TRBV7-2 | CASRFAGTATNEKLFF
TRBJ1-2 | TRBV6-1 | CASSEAMGTGAYGYTF
TRBJ2-7 | TRBV6-5 | CASSSLTSAGYEQYF
TRBJ2-1 | TRBV5-4 | CASSPRLAGGPNEQFF
TRBJ2-7 | TRBV7-9 | CASSSQPGQSLVQYF
TRBJ1-6 | TRBV7-8 | CASSLQGNNSPLHF
TRBJ1-4 | TRBV19 | CASSIRGGEEKLFF
TRBJ2-1 | TRBV2 | CASSEAAERTGWNEQFF
TRBJ2-3 | TRBV4-1 | CASSQLDRGSTDTQYF
TRBJ1-5 | TRBV11-2 | CASSQGQGFSSNQPQHF
TRBJ2-5 | TRBV18 | CASSPVGGAPGTQYF
TRBJ2-7 | TRBV7-9 | CASSFEAGYNEQYF
TRBJ1-6 | TRBV13 | CASSLGGGYYNSPLHF
TRBJ2-7 | TRBV10-3 | CASSDAPAYEQYF
TRBJ2-7 | TRBV28 | CASRDRVYEQYF
TRBJ1-2 | TRBV11-2 | CASSLGAGEGYTF
TRBJ2-7 | TRBV6-5 | CASSSGQGFNEQYF
TRBJ2-7 | TRBV9 | CASSSRGQAYEQYF
TRBJ2-7 | TRBV6-5 | CASRGLSGSYEQYF
TRBJ2-5 | TRBV19 | CASSEGQETQYF
TRBJ1-1 | TRBV7-9 | CASSQVGTEAFF
TRBJ1-3 | TRBV18 | CASSPSEGTGNTIYF
TRBJ2-7 | TRBV7-3 | CASSLTGTGTEQYF
TRBJ2-7 | TRBV29-1 | CSVESGYEQYF
TRBJ1-2 | TRBV5-6 | CASSFRDRALDGYTF
TRBJ2-7 | TRBV5-6 | CASSWGTGQGSYEQYF
TRBJ2-3 | TRBV21-1 | CASSKETGIGDTQYF
TRBJ2-2 | TRBV27 | CASIGGQGDTGELFF
TRBJ1-6 | TRBV6-1 | CASSGTGSRSSYNSPLHF
TRBJ2-2 | TRBV5-1 | CASSVTSGGARELFF
TRBJ2-5 | TRBV25-1 | CASKLSQETQYF
TRBJ1-4 | TRBV18 | CASSSGRVEKLFF
TRBJ2-1 | TRBV18 | CASSPLTGTPYNEQFF
TRBJ2-3 | TRBV18 | CASSPPEGLADTQYF
TRBJ2-3 | TRBV7-9 | CASSLWRPSVSDTQYF
TRBJ2-7 | TRBV6-6 | CASNDRDRGRDEQYF
TRBJ1-1 | TRBV2 | CASSDRVAGTEAFF
TRBJ1-6 | TRBV28 | CASSGPGGSSYNSPLHF
TRBJ2-3 | TRBV11-2 | CASRSPSGGDTQYF
TRBJ2-7 | TRBV4-3 | CASSQDRSLVTYEQYF
TRBJ1-1 | TRBV15 | CATSRPTVNTEAFF
TRBJ2-1 | TRBV5-1 | CASSLDSPDNEQFF